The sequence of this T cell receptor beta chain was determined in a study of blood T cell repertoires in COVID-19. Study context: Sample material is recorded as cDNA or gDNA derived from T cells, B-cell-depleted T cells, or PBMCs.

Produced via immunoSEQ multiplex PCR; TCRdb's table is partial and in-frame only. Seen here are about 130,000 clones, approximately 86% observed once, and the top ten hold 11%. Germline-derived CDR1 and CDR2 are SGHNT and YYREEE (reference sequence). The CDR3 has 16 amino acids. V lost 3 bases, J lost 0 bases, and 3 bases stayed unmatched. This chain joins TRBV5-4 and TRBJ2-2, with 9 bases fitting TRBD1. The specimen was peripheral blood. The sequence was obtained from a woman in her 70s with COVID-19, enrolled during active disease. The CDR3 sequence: CASSSGDRANTGELFF. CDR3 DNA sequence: TGTGCCAGCAGCTCAGGGGACAGGGCGAACACCGGGGAGCTGTTTTTT.